This T cell receptor beta chain was identified in a study of shared clonotypes between healthy human individuals. Trimming shortened V by 5 bases and J by 0 bases, and 13 bases separated the two germline ends. The CDR3 spans 15 residues. Germline CDR1 and CDR2: SEHNR and FQNEAQ (reference sequence). Ten immunoSEQ deep assay plates held the unsorted PBMC DNA. Here immunoSEQ multiplex PCR was the method, and the copy in TCRdb shows in-frame clones only, minus some. This table has 450,000 to 600,000 clones, 65% to 80% appearing once. Source material: PBMCs. This sequence was found in a woman aged 40 to 49 in good health. Some clones in this sample may be carry-over from other donors' samples. V is TRBV7-9 and J is TRBJ1-1; D is uncertain. The CDR3 DNA sequence: TGTGCCAGCAGCCTAGGACGGACCATGAACACTGAAGCTTTCTTT. Translating gives CASSLGRTMNTEAFF.